This T cell receptor beta chain was identified in a study of shared clonotypes between healthy human individuals. Some clones are missing from TCRdb's copy, which holds only in-frame ones; the method was immunoSEQ multiplex PCR. The sample lists over a million clones; approximately 80% were seen once. On this clone: This same CDR3 is encoded by further DNA sequences in the sample.

The trim removed 1 base at V and 9 bases at J, leaving 3 bases unmatched. CDR1 LNHNV and CDR2 YYDKDF come from the germline V gene (reference sequence). The CDR3 runs 15 residues. The donor population consisted of healthy HIV-negative adults with no recent acute infections or vaccinations. The sample consisted of memory CD4+ T cells from PBMCs. Subset described: CD45RA-negative fraction. The sequence came from a man aged 18 to 29 in good health. Some clones in this sample may be carry-over from other donors' samples. The J gene is TRBJ2-1, the V gene TRBV15; 13 bases are shared with TRBD2. For the CDR3, the DNA is TGTGCCACCAGCAGAGGACTAGCGGGAGGAGGTGAGCAGTTCTTC. Its protein product is CATSRGLAGGGEQFF.